The clone carrying this T cell receptor beta chain was found many times. What it binds is unknown. TCR beta CDR3 sequences were amplified from RNA transcripts. A set of HTBI primers served as the primers for a first-round RT-PCR of the TCR CDR3. TCRdb redid the calling of the multiplex PCR reads with MiXCR, one entry per CDR3 protein. The repertoire holds about 400,000 distinct CDR3 sequences, with 13% to 15% as singletons. The CDR3 covers 15 residues. Germline values: CDR1 MNHNS, CDR2 SASEGT. V lost 5 bases to trimming and J lost 7 bases; unmatched junction nucleotides: 13. Ophthalmopathy patients all had a Clinical Activity Score of at least 3, a NOSPECS grade of at least 4 and disease under 3 months old. This sample stems from a study of T cells in Graves' hyperthyroidism and ophthalmopathy. Study conclusions and caveats: Separation of ophthalmopathy from stable hyperthyroidism was achieved by a 13 V-J model. Model output signaled ophthalmopathy a median 6.5 months ahead of onset.

The V and J genes are TRBV6-1 and TRBJ2-7; 8 bases align to TRBD1. This receptor was taken from an older woman with Graves' ophthalmopathy. The sample comprised blood. The CDR3 nucleotides read TGTGCCAGCAGTTTTGACAGGGGCCCTTCGTGGGAGCAGTACTTC. Translating it yields CASSFDRGPSWEQYF.